The entry that follows covers one T cell receptor (beta chain) sequence. Its target is unknown. With a J-beta primer mix and a sample-barcoded 5' primer, a second PCR ran 7 to 11 cycles. TCRdb re-derived calls from the 5' RACE reads in MiXCR, one entry per CDR3 protein. The sample lists fewer than 2,000,000 distinct CDR3 sequences, roughly 32% occurring once. Donors ranged from about 6 to 95 years old and were healthy Caucasians in Russia. Total RNA, at least 5.5 micrograms per sample, came from PBMCs. V lost 2 bases, J lost 2 bases, and 10 bases lay in between. Germline V lookup: CDR1 DFQATT, CDR2 SNEGSKA (reference sequence). There are 14 residues in the CDR3. This specimen comes from a study of blood T cells in healthy people across ages. Study observations and caveats: Older individuals had lower TCR beta diversity per million T cells (the decline was roughly linear).

Sequencing was performed on blood. The receptor's source is a woman aged 25 to 39 in good health. The chain carries TRBV20-1 and TRBJ2-1; possibly TRBD1 for D (5 bases). CDR3 amino acids: CSARRVGPYNEQFF. In DNA, the CDR3 is TGCAGTGCTAGACGAGTGGGGCCCTACAATGAGCAGTTCTTC.